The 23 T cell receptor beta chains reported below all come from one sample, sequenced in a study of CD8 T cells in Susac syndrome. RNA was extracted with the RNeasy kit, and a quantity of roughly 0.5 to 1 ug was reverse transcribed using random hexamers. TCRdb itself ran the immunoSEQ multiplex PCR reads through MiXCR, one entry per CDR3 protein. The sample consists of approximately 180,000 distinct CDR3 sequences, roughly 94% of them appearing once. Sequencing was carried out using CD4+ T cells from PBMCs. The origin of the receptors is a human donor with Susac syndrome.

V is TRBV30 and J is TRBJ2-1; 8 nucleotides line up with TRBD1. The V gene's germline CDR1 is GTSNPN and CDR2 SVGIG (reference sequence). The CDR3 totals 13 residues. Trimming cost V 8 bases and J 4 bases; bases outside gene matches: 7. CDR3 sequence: CAGGQGPYNEQFF. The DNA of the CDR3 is TGTGCCGGCGGACAGGGACCTTACAATGAGCAGTTCTTC.

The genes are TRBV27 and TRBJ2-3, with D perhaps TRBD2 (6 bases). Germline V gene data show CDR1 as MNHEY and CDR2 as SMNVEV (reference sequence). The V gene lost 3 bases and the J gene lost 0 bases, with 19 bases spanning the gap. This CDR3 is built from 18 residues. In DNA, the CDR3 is TGTGCCAGCAGTTTTCGACTAGTGGGACTTTCTAGCACAGATACGCAGTATTTT. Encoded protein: CASSFRLVGLSSTDTQYF.

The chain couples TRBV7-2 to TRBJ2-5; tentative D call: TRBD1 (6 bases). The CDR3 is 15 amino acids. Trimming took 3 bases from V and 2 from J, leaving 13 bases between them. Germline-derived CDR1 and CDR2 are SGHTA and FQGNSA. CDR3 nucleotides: TGTGCCAGCAGCTTCTCCGGGACAAAACAAGAGACCCAGTACTTC. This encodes CASSFSGTKQETQYF.

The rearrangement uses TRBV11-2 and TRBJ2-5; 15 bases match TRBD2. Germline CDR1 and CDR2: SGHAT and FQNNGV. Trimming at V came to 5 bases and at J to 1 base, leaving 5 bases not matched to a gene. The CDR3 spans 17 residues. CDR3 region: CASSPWGLAGGQETQYF. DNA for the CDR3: TGTGCCAGCAGCCCCTGGGGACTAGCGGGAGGCCAAGAGACCCAGTACTTC.

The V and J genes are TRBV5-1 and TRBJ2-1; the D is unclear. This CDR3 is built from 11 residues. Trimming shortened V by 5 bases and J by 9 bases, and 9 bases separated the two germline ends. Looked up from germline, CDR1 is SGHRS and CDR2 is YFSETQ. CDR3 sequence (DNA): TGCGCCAGCAGTGGCTCGGGTGAGCAGTTCTTC. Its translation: CASSGSGEQFF. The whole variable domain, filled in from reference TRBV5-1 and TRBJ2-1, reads KAGVTQTPRYLIKTRGQQVTLSCSPISGHRSVSWYQQTPGQGLQFLFEYFSETQRNKGNFPGRFSGRQFSNSRSEMNVSTLELGDSALYLCASSGSGEQFFGPGTRLTVL.

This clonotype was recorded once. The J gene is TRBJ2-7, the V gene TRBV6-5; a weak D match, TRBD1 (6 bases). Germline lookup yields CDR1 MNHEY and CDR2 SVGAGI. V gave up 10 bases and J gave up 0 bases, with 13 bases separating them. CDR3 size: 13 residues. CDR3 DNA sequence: TGTGCCACCGAGGGGACATCCTCCTACGAGCAGTACTTC. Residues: CATEGTSSYEQYF.

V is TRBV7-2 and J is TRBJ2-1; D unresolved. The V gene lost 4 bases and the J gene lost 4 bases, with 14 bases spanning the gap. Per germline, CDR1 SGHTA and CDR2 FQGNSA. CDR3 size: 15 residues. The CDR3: CASSSMGMGYNEQFF. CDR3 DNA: TGTGCCAGCAGCTCAATGGGTATGGGATACAATGAGCAGTTCTTC.

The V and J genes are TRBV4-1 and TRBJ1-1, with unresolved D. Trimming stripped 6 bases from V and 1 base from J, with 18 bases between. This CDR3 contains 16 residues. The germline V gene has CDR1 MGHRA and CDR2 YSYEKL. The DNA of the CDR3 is TGCGCCAGCAGTCTCGTACCCGTGACTTGGAACACTGAAGCTTTCTTT. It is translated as CASSLVPVTWNTEAFF.

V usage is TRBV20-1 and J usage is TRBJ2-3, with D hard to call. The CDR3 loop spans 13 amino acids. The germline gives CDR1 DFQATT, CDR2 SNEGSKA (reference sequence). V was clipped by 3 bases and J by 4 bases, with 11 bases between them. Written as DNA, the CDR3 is TGCAGTGCTAGCCCCCCCAAGGCAGATACGCAGTATTTT. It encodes CSASPPKADTQYF.

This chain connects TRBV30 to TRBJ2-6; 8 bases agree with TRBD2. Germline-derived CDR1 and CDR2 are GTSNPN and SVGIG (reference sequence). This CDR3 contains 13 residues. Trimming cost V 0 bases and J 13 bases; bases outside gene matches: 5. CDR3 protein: CAWSVRRGGVLTF. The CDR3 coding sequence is TGTGCCTGGAGTGTACGACGGGGGGGGGTCCTGACTTTC. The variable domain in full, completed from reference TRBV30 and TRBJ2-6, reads SQTIHQWPATLVQPVGSPLSLECTVEGTSNPNLYWYRQAAGRGLQLLFYSVGIGQISSEVPQNLSASRPQDRQFILSSKKLLLSDSGFYLCAWSVRRGGVLTFGAGSRLTVL.

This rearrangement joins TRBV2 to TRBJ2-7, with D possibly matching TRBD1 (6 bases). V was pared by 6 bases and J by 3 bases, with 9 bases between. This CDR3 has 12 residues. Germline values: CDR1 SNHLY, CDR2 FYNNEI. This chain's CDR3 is CASREDSYEQYF. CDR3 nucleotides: TGTGCCAGCAGAGAGGACAGCTACGAGCAGTACTTC.

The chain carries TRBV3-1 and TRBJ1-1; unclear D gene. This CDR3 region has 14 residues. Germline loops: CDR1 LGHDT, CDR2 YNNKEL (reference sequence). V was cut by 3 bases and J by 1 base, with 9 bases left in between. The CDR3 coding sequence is TGTGCCAGCAGCCAGGCCCCAGCGAACACTGAAGCTTTCTTT. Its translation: CASSQAPANTEAFF. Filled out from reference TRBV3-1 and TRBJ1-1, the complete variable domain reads DTAVSQTPKYLVTQMGNDKSIKCEQNLGHDTMYWYKQDSKKFLKIMFSYNNKELIINETVPNRFSPKSPDKAHLNLHINSLELGDSAVYFCASSQAPANTEAFFGQGTRLTVV.

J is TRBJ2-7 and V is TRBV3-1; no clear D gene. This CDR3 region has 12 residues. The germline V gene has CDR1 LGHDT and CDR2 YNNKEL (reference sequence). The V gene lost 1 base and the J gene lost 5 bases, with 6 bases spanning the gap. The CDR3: CASSQGGNEQYF. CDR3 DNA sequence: TGTGCCAGCAGCCAAGGGGGAAACGAGCAGTACTTC.

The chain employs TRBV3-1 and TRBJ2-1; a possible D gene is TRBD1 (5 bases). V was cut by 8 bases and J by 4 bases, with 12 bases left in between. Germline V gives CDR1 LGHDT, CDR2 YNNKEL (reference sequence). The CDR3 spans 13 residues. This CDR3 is CASGLGPYNEQFF. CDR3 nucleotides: TGTGCCAGCGGATTGGGGCCATACAATGAGCAGTTCTTC.

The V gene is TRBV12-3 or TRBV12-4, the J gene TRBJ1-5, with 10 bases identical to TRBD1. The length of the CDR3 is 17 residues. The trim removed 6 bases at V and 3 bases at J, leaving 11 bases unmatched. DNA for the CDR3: TGTGCCAGCAGCCGAGCCGGGACAGGGGCCGTCAATCAGCCCCAGCATTTT. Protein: CASSRAGTGAVNQPQHF.

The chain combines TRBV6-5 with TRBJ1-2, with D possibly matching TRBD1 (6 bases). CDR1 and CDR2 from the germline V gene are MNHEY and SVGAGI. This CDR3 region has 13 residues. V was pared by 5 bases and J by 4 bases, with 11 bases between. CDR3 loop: CASSSRGGYGYTF. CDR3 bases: TGTGCCAGCAGTAGCAGGGGTGGCTATGGCTACACCTTC.

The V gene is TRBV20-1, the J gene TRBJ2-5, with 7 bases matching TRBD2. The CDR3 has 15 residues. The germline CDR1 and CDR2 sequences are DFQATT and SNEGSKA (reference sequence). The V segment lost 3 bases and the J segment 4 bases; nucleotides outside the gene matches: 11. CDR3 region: CSARSGAGLGETQYF. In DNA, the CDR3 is TGCAGTGCTAGGAGCGGGGCAGGGTTAGGAGAGACCCAGTACTTC.

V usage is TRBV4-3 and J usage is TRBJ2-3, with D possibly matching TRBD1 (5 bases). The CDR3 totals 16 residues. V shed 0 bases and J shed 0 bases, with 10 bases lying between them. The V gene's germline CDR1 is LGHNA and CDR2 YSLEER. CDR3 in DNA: TGCGCCAGCAGCCAAGATCGACAGTCTAGCACAGATACGCAGTATTTT. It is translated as CASSQDRQSSTDTQYF.

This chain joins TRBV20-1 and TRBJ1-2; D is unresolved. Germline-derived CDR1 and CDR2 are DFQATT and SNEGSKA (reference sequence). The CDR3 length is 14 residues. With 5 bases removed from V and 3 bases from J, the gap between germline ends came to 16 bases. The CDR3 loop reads CSASDRFEYYGYTF. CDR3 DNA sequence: TGCAGTGCTTCAGACCGGTTTGAGTACTATGGCTACACCTTC.

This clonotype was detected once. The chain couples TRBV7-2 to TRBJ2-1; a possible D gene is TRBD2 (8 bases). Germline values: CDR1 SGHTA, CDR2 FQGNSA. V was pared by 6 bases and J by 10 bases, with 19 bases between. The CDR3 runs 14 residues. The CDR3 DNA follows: TGTGCCAGCAGACAGACGGGAGGGGGCCTCGAGCAGTTCTTC. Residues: CASRQTGGGLEQFF.

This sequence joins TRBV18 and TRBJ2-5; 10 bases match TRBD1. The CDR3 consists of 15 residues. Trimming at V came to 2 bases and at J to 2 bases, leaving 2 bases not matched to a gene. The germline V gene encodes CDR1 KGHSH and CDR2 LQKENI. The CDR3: CASSPRGQGQETQYF. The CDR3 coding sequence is TGTGCCAGCTCACCAAGGGGACAGGGGCAAGAGACCCAGTACTTC.

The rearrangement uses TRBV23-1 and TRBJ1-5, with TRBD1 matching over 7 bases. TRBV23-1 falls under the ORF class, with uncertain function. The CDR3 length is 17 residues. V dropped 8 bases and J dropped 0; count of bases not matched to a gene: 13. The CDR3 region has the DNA TGCGCCAGCGAAACACCCCGGACAGGTCATAGCAATCAGCCCCAGCATTTT. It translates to CASETPRTGHSNQPQHF.

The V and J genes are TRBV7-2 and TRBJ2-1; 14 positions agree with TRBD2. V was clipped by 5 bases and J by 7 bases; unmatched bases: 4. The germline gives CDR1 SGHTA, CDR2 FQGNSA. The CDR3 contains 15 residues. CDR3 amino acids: CASSARLAGGNEQFF. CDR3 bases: TGTGCCAGCAGCGCGCGACTAGCGGGAGGGAATGAGCAGTTCTTC.